Listed below are T cell receptor beta chains from one sample, sequenced in a study of patients and donors after allogeneic stem cell transplantation. TCRdb called the RT-PCR reads again in MiXCR, with one record for every CDR3 protein. The sample lists about a million distinct CDR3 sequences, 18% occurring once. Sequences were obtained from blood, either unsorted or a sorted T cell fraction (not recorded which). The receptors derive from a human donor who was either an allogeneic HSCT recipient or a stem cell or donor lymphocyte infusion donor (not recorded which). It is not recorded whose cells these are; they may come from a transplant donor. Both conserved end residues are part of each CDR3. A D gene is named only where the DNA matches it firmly. Expanded clones get a size class; other rows say once, few or many, or leave the size out.

j_call: TRBJ2-1
clone_size: NA
v_call: TRBV20-1
d_call: TRBD2
cdr3_aa: CSARDPSGRASYNEQFF
cdr3_nt: TGCAGTGCTAGAGATCCCAGCGGGAGGGCCTCTTACAATGAGCAGTTCTTC

j_call: TRBJ1-5
clone_size: NA
v_call: TRBV28
d_call: NA
cdr3_aa: CASSPPGARRQPQHF
cdr3_nt: TGTGCCAGCAGCCCCCCGGGGGCCAGGAGGCAGCCCCAGCATTTT

j_call: TRBJ2-3
clone_size: NA
v_call: TRBV5-1
d_call: NA
cdr3_aa: CASSGEGFAPDTQYF
cdr3_nt: TGCGCCAGCAGTGGTGAAGGGTTCGCCCCAGATACGCAGTATTTT

j_call: TRBJ1-3
clone_size: NA
v_call: TRBV18
d_call: TRBD1
cdr3_aa: CASSPATGPGNTIYF
cdr3_nt: TGTGCCAGCTCACCGGCGACAGGGCCTGGAAACACCATATATTTT

j_call: TRBJ1-1
clone_size: many
v_call: TRBV12-3/TRBV12-4
d_call: NA
cdr3_aa: CASSLGPSEAFF
cdr3_nt: TGTGCCAGCAGTTTAGGTCCGTCTGAAGCTTTCTTT

j_call: TRBJ1-2
clone_size: few
v_call: TRBV29-1
d_call: NA
cdr3_aa: CSVPGRTYGYTF
cdr3_nt: TGCAGCGTCCCGGGCCGCACGTATGGCTACACCTTC

j_call: TRBJ2-1
clone_size: NA
v_call: TRBV11-3
d_call: TRBD2
cdr3_aa: CASSFSQAASGNEQFF
cdr3_nt: TGTGCCAGCAGCTTCTCCCAGGCGGCTAGCGGCAATGAGCAGTTCTTC

j_call: TRBJ1-1
clone_size: NA
v_call: TRBV7-3
d_call: NA
cdr3_aa: CASSLSGGLGTEAFF
cdr3_nt: TGTGCCAGCAGCTTAAGTGGGGGTTTGGGCACTGAAGCTTTCTTT

j_call: TRBJ2-7
clone_size: NA
v_call: TRBV9
d_call: TRBD2
cdr3_aa: CASSVEASGYSYEQYF
cdr3_nt: TGTGCCAGCAGCGTAGAGGCTAGCGGGTACTCCTACGAGCAGTACTTC

j_call: TRBJ2-7
clone_size: NA
v_call: TRBV10-2
d_call: TRBD2
cdr3_aa: CASRATSGVSYEQYF
cdr3_nt: TGCGCCAGCAGGGCAACTAGCGGAGTCTCCTACGAGCAGTACTTC

j_call: TRBJ2-5
clone_size: many
v_call: TRBV25-1
d_call: NA
cdr3_aa: CASSEYVTQYF
cdr3_nt: TGTGCCAGCAGTGAATATGTAACCCAGTACTTC

j_call: TRBJ2-7
clone_size: NA
v_call: TRBV11-2
d_call: TRBD1
cdr3_aa: CASSLYLTIRGQGREQYF
cdr3_nt: TGTGCCAGCAGCTTATATTTGACCATACGCGGACAGGGACGCGAGCAGTACTTC

j_call: TRBJ1-6
clone_size: NA
v_call: TRBV7-3
d_call: NA
cdr3_aa: CASSPGRGESSPLHF
cdr3_nt: TGTGCCAGCAGCCCAGGACGCGGGGAGAGTTCACCCCTCCACTTT

j_call: TRBJ2-7
clone_size: NA
v_call: TRBV20-1
d_call: TRBD1
cdr3_aa: CSATGQESSYEQYF
cdr3_nt: TGCAGTGCTACGGGACAGGAGAGCTCCTACGAGCAGTACTTC

j_call: TRBJ1-6
clone_size: NA
v_call: TRBV20-1
d_call: NA
cdr3_aa: CSASQGLSYNSPLHF
cdr3_nt: TGCAGTGCTAGTCAGGGACTATCCTATAATTCACCCCTCCACTTT

j_call: TRBJ1-2
clone_size: many
v_call: TRBV12-3/TRBV12-4
d_call: NA
cdr3_aa: CASSPVRRGGYTF
cdr3_nt: TGTGCCAGCAGTCCCGTTCGTAGGGGAGGCTACACCTTC

j_call: TRBJ2-3
clone_size: NA
v_call: TRBV5-1
d_call: NA
cdr3_aa: CASSPRRRKDTDTQYF
cdr3_nt: TGCGCCAGCAGCCCGAGGAGGAGGAAGGACACAGATACGCAGTATTTT

j_call: TRBJ2-3
clone_size: NA
v_call: TRBV20-1
d_call: TRBD2
cdr3_aa: CSASVGGGAYTQYF
cdr3_nt: TGCAGTGCCAGCGTTGGCGGGGGGGCCTATACGCAGTATTTT

j_call: TRBJ1-3
clone_size: many
v_call: TRBV5-1
d_call: NA
cdr3_aa: CASSLGPSSGNTIYF
cdr3_nt: TGTGCCAGCAGCTTAGGCCCGAGCTCTGGAAACACCATATATTTT

j_call: TRBJ2-1
clone_size: few
v_call: TRBV7-3
d_call: NA
cdr3_aa: CASSLTSALEQFF
cdr3_nt: TGTGCCAGCAGCTTAACTAGCGCTCTTGAGCAGTTCTTC

j_call: TRBJ1-2
clone_size: few
v_call: TRBV27
d_call: TRBD1
cdr3_aa: CASSFSSGQGPNYGYTF
cdr3_nt: TGTGCCAGCAGTTTTTCTTCGGGACAGGGGCCGAACTATGGCTACACCTTC

j_call: TRBJ1-2
clone_size: NA
v_call: TRBV7-3
d_call: NA
cdr3_aa: CASSLRRGKDGYTF
cdr3_nt: TGTGCCAGCAGCTTACGTAGGGGAAAAGATGGCTACACCTTC

j_call: TRBJ1-1
clone_size: few
v_call: TRBV5-1
d_call: TRBD1
cdr3_aa: CASSLVKGANTEAFF
cdr3_nt: TGCGCCAGCAGCTTGGTAAAGGGGGCGAATACTGAAGCTTTCTTT

j_call: TRBJ2-1
clone_size: few
v_call: TRBV4-2
d_call: NA
cdr3_aa: CASSQNPPGLSYNEQFF
cdr3_nt: TGTGCCAGCAGCCAAAACCCTCCGGGTCTCTCCTACAATGAGCAGTTCTTC

j_call: TRBJ2-2
clone_size: NA
v_call: TRBV5-1
d_call: TRBD1
cdr3_aa: CASGSGTGLHTGELFF
cdr3_nt: TGCGCCAGCGGCTCCGGGACAGGCCTACACACCGGGGAGCTGTTTTTT

j_call: TRBJ2-1
clone_size: NA
v_call: TRBV20-1
d_call: NA
cdr3_aa: CSCGRTYNEQFF
cdr3_nt: TGCAGTTGCGGTAGAACCTACAATGAGCAGTTCTTC

j_call: TRBJ1-2
clone_size: NA
v_call: TRBV25-1
d_call: NA
cdr3_aa: CASSEGSGAPNYGYTF
cdr3_nt: TGTGCCAGCAGTGAAGGTTCCGGGGCACCTAACTATGGCTACACCTTC

j_call: TRBJ2-7
clone_size: few
v_call: TRBV18
d_call: NA
cdr3_aa: CASSPVDGSYEQYF
cdr3_nt: TGTGCCAGCTCACCAGTGGACGGATCCTACGAGCAGTACTTC

j_call: TRBJ1-1
clone_size: NA
v_call: TRBV12-3/TRBV12-4
d_call: NA
cdr3_aa: CASSFLLGNTEAFF
cdr3_nt: TGTGCCAGCAGTTTTCTATTGGGGAACACTGAAGCTTTCTTT

j_call: TRBJ2-1
clone_size: few
v_call: TRBV7-9
d_call: TRBD2
cdr3_aa: CASSLVAASGRGNEQFF
cdr3_nt: TGTGCCAGCAGCTTAGTCGCAGCTAGCGGGAGGGGGAATGAGCAGTTCTTC

j_call: TRBJ2-2
clone_size: NA
v_call: TRBV5-1
d_call: TRBD1
cdr3_aa: CASSLPDRRTGELFF
cdr3_nt: TGCGCCAGCAGCTTGCCGGACAGGCGCACCGGGGAGCTGTTTTTT

j_call: TRBJ1-2
clone_size: NA
v_call: TRBV10-3
d_call: TRBD1
cdr3_aa: CAISENAGQGAYGYTF
cdr3_nt: TGTGCCATCAGTGAGAATGCGGGACAGGGGGCTTATGGCTACACCTTC

j_call: TRBJ2-5
clone_size: NA
v_call: TRBV4-2
d_call: NA
cdr3_aa: CASSQDHQGYVMETQYF
cdr3_nt: TGTGCCAGCAGCCAAGATCATCAGGGGTATGTTATGGAGACCCAGTACTTC

j_call: TRBJ1-4
clone_size: NA
v_call: TRBV5-4
d_call: NA
cdr3_aa: CASSPAPLGEKLFF
cdr3_nt: TGTGCCAGCAGCCCGGCCCCTTTGGGTGAAAAACTGTTTTTT

j_call: TRBJ2-7
clone_size: few
v_call: TRBV14
d_call: NA
cdr3_aa: CASSPLGLNYEQYF
cdr3_nt: TGTGCCAGCAGCCCCCTGGGACTGAACTACGAGCAGTACTTC

j_call: TRBJ2-3
clone_size: NA
v_call: TRBV5-6
d_call: TRBD2
cdr3_aa: CASSLFRGGATDTQYF
cdr3_nt: TGTGCCAGCAGCTTGTTTCGCGGGGGGGCCACAGATACGCAGTATTTT

j_call: TRBJ2-3
clone_size: few
v_call: TRBV12-3/TRBV12-4
d_call: TRBD2
cdr3_aa: CASRRTSGDTQYF
cdr3_nt: TGTGCCAGCAGGCGGACTAGCGGGGATACGCAGTATTTT

j_call: TRBJ2-1
clone_size: few
v_call: TRBV7-2
d_call: NA
cdr3_aa: CASSLVAGGDPFF
cdr3_nt: TGTGCCAGCAGCTTAGTGGCTGGGGGAGACCCGTTCTTC

j_call: TRBJ2-3
clone_size: many
v_call: TRBV3-1
d_call: NA
cdr3_aa: CASSQRTDTQYF
cdr3_nt: TGTGCCAGCAGCCAACGCACAGATACGCAGTATTTT

j_call: TRBJ2-5
clone_size: NA
v_call: TRBV20-1
d_call: TRBD2
cdr3_aa: CSASGGAYETQYF
cdr3_nt: TGCAGTGCTAGCGGGGGGGCATATGAGACCCAGTACTTC

j_call: TRBJ2-7
clone_size: few
v_call: TRBV5-6
d_call: TRBD1
cdr3_aa: CASRYKTGGGYEQYF
cdr3_nt: TGTGCCAGCAGATATAAGACAGGGGGTGGGTACGAGCAGTACTTC

j_call: TRBJ2-4
clone_size: NA
v_call: TRBV20-1
d_call: NA
cdr3_aa: CSAPDSYIQYF
cdr3_nt: TGCAGTGCGCCAGACAGTTACATTCAGTACTTC

j_call: TRBJ2-7
clone_size: many
v_call: TRBV29-1
d_call: NA
cdr3_aa: CSVENEQYF
cdr3_nt: TGCAGCGTCGAAAACGAGCAGTACTTC

j_call: TRBJ2-5
clone_size: few
v_call: TRBV12-3/TRBV12-4
d_call: TRBD2
cdr3_aa: CASSPISGGSGRASQYF
cdr3_nt: TGTGCCAGCAGTCCTATTAGCGGGGGATCCGGGCGGGCGTCCCAGTACTTC

j_call: TRBJ2-3
clone_size: NA
v_call: TRBV6-2/TRBV6-3
d_call: TRBD2
cdr3_aa: CASRDPLAGVNGTQYF
cdr3_nt: TGTGCCAGCAGAGACCCTCTAGCGGGGGTGAATGGTACGCAGTATTTT

j_call: TRBJ1-5
clone_size: NA
v_call: TRBV20-1
d_call: NA
cdr3_aa: CSARAPPGDQPQHF
cdr3_nt: TGCAGTGCTAGGGCCCCCCCCGGGGATCAGCCCCAGCATTTT

j_call: TRBJ2-1
clone_size: NA
v_call: TRBV20-1
d_call: NA
cdr3_aa: CSAPSGSAGNEQFF
cdr3_nt: TGCAGTGCCCCCTCAGGGAGCGCCGGGAATGAGCAGTTCTTC

j_call: TRBJ1-2
clone_size: NA
v_call: TRBV29-1
d_call: TRBD1
cdr3_aa: CSVEEGQRYGYTF
cdr3_nt: TGCAGCGTAGAGGAGGGACAGCGCTATGGCTACACCTTC

j_call: TRBJ1-2
clone_size: NA
v_call: TRBV4-1
d_call: NA
cdr3_aa: CASSETTASGRYGYTF
cdr3_nt: TGCGCCAGCAGCGAAACGACAGCTTCGGGGCGCTATGGCTACACCTTC